One and the same sample provided the 32 T cell receptor beta chains below, sequenced in a study of regulatory T cells in long-lasting Graves disease. Time point noted: newly diagnosed GD, antithyroid drugs for less than 3 months. The TCR library was made from RNA extracted from PBMCs. Building the TCR beta libraries relied on iRepertoire HTBI primers, and CDR3 regions underwent Arm-PCR. One entry per CDR3 protein results from TCRdb running MiXCR on the multiplex PCR reads. The repertoire has a few hundred thousand distinct CDR3 sequences, roughly 13% of them found once; the top ten carry 10%. The same specimen was also included in a second study, on T cells in Graves' hyperthyroidism and ophthalmopathy.

Sequenced here: peripheral blood mononuclear cells (PBMCs), sampled at new diagnosis, from a patient treated with antithyroid drugs. The receptors shown here come from a man younger than 45 with Graves disease.

In its sample, this clonotype was seen many times. The chain recombines TRBV9 with TRBJ2-7; 8 bases map to TRBD2. Germline values: CDR1 SGDLS, CDR2 YYNGEE. The V segment lost 3 bases and the J segment 5 bases; nucleotides outside the gene matches: 4. CDR3 length equals 13 residues. CDR3 in DNA: TGTGCCAGCAGCGGAAGCGGGAGCGACGAGCAGTACTTC. This translates into CASSGSGSDEQYF.

The chain joins TRBV6-1 to TRBJ2-6; D possibly uses TRBD1 or TRBD2 (6 bases each). From germline, CDR1 is MNHNS and CDR2 SASEGT. This CDR3 contains 18 residues. The V and J ends lost 2 bases and 3 bases respectively, with 17 bases between them. The CDR3 DNA follows: TGTGCCAGCAGTGAAACCATCCGGGGGCCAGTTGGGGCCAACGTCCTGACTTTC. Its translation: CASSETIRGPVGANVLTF.

In regard to this clonotype: This may be a read error: a much more frequent sequence differs by one nucleotide. CDR3 DNA sequence: TGTGCCAGCAGCCGCCTGGGACTAGCGGGTCCTGAGCAGTTCTTC. This codes for CASSRLGLAGPEQFF. The chain joins TRBV3-1 to TRBJ2-1; 12 bases match TRBD2. The germline gives CDR1 LGHDT, CDR2 YNNKEL (reference sequence). The CDR3 is made up of 15 amino acids. Trimming at V came to 4 bases and at J to 9 bases, leaving 7 bases not matched to a gene.

In its sample, this clonotype was seen many times. The chain joins TRBV12-3 or TRBV12-4 to TRBJ2-1, with 7 bases that match TRBD2. This CDR3 region has 13 residues. The V gene end was trimmed by 10 bases and the J gene end by 5 bases; junction bases not matched to a gene: 8. In DNA, the CDR3 is TGTGCCACTACAGCGGGGACTAACAATGAGCAGTTCTTC. It translates to CATTAGTNNEQFF.

This clonotype was seen more than once but under ten times. V gene TRBV9 combines with J gene TRBJ2-3, with D possibly being TRBD2 (6 bases). CDR1 SGDLS and CDR2 YYNGEE come from the germline V gene. Trimming cost V 3 bases and J 3 bases, with 23 bases left between them. CDR3 size: 18 residues. The CDR3 DNA reads TGTGCCAGCAGCGCTCCCGCCGCGGACTATCGGAGGACAGATACGCAGTATTTT. This sequence encodes CASSAPAADYRRTDTQYF.

This clonotype appeared once. A clone one base away is much larger, so this may be a read error. The chain employs TRBV27 and TRBJ1-4; TRBD1 aligns across 8 bases. Germline assignment: CDR1 MNHEY and CDR2 SMNVEV (reference sequence). CDR3 length: 15 amino acids. J gave up 7 bases and V 0 bases, and 4 bases lay outside the gene matches. The CDR3 region is CASSLSTGACEKLFF. As DNA, the CDR3 is TGTGCCAGCAGTTTATCGACAGGGGCGTGTGAAAAACTGTTTTTT.

This clonotype was counted many times. The chain links TRBV20-1 to TRBJ2-5; 8 positions match TRBD2. V dropped 4 bases and J dropped 3; count of bases not matched to a gene: 7. The CDR3 runs to 14 residues. The V gene's germline CDR1 is DFQATT and CDR2 SNEGSKA (reference sequence). In nucleotides, the CDR3 is TGCAGTGCTACCGGGGCACTAGCGGAAGAGACCCAGTACTTC. Its protein is CSATGALAEETQYF.

This clonotype was recorded many times. The chain's CDR3 is CSVAWVPGRVGANTGELFF. The CDR3 DNA reads TGCAGCGTCGCCTGGGTACCCGGCAGGGTAGGCGCGAACACCGGGGAGCTGTTTTTT. The chain employs TRBV29-1 and TRBJ2-2; D perhaps matches TRBD1 (5 bases). This CDR3 region has 19 residues. The ends were cut back, 6 bases at V and 0 bases at J, with 26 bases in the middle. From germline, CDR1 is SQVTM and CDR2 ANQGSEA.

The V call is TRBV20-1, the J call TRBJ2-2; D gene ambiguous. The CDR3 has 13 residues. CDR1 and CDR2 (germline): DFQATT, SNEGSKA (reference sequence). V dropped 3 bases and J dropped 6 bases, with 11 bases sitting between them. The chain's CDR3 is CSARVNVAGELFF. In DNA, the CDR3 is TGCAGTGCTAGGGTTAATGTAGCCGGGGAGCTGTTTTTT.

This clonotype was counted many times. The genes are TRBV27 and TRBJ2-3; tentatively, D is TRBD2 (5 bases). This CDR3 is 16 amino acids long. Between the trimmed V and J ends, which lost 10 bases and 2 bases, there was a span of 22 bases. The germline gives CDR1 MNHEY, CDR2 SMNVEV (reference sequence). The CDR3: CATVPLVGGPTDTQYF. The CDR3 nucleotides read TGTGCCACCGTACCTCTGGTAGGAGGACCCACAGATACGCAGTATTTT.

The chain has TRBV5-5 and TRBJ2-1; a weak D match, TRBD2 (6 bases). CDR1 and CDR2 from the germline V gene are SGHKS and YYEKEE (reference sequence). V was cut by 6 bases and J by 9 bases, with 40 bases left in between. CDR3 size: 21 residues. The CDR3 DNA sequence: TGTGCCAGCAACTTTTATTTGTTTTTTGTGGGGACTCTCTCAGGTTCAATTGAGCAGTTCTTC. Amino acids: CASNFYLFFVGTLSGSIEQFF. Complete variable domain (other parts from reference TRBV5-5 and TRBJ2-1): DAGVTQSPTHLIKTRGQQVTLRCSPISGHKSVSWYQQVLGQGPQFIFQYYEKEERGRGNFPDRFSARQFPNYSSELNVNALLLGDSALYLCASNFYLFFVGTLSGSIEQFFGPGTRLTVL.

This rearrangement joins TRBV12-3 or TRBV12-4 to TRBJ1-1, with 9 bases fitting TRBD1. J gave up 3 bases and V 6 bases, and 5 bases lay outside the gene matches. CDR3 length: 14 residues. CDR3 nucleotide sequence: TGTGCCAGCAGACGAACAGGGGGCGACACTGAAGCTTTCTTT. It translates to CASRRTGGDTEAFF.

This clonotype was seen ten or more times. The V gene is TRBV2, the J gene TRBJ1-2; D uncertain. V lost 4 bases and J lost 3, with 12 bases in between. The CDR3 is 14 amino acids. Germline CDR1 and CDR2: SNHLY and FYNNEI. CDR3 nucleotide sequence: TGTGCCAGCAGTGTCGGGGAGGTATACTATGGCTACACCTTC. Its protein is CASSVGEVYYGYTF.

This clonotype was seen at least ten times. The chain combines TRBV14 with TRBJ2-1; D may be TRBD2 (6 bases). CDR1 is SGHDN, CDR2 FVKESK, per germline. CDR3 length: 17 residues. V lost 1 base, J lost 5 bases, and 18 bases lay in between. The CDR3 protein is CASSQVSWRGQDNEQFF. In DNA form, the CDR3 reads TGTGCCAGCAGCCAAGTTAGCTGGAGGGGCCAGGACAATGAGCAGTTCTTC.

V usage is TRBV10-3 and J usage is TRBJ2-1, with D possibly matching TRBD2 (6 bases). The CDR3 consists of 17 residues. CDR1 ENHRY and CDR2 SYGVKD come from the germline V gene. Trimming stripped 0 bases from V and 0 bases from J, with 12 bases between. CDR3 amino acids: CAISESWRGISYNEQFF. The CDR3 nucleotides read TGTGCCATCAGTGAGTCATGGAGGGGAATCTCCTACAATGAGCAGTTCTTC.

This clonotype was picked up many times. The chain has TRBV9 and TRBJ2-7; D remains ambiguous. V shed 0 bases and J shed 2 bases, with 9 bases lying between them. Germline V gives CDR1 SGDLS, CDR2 YYNGEE. This CDR3 comprises 14 residues. Written as DNA, the CDR3 is TGTGCCAGCAGCGTAGGGCTAGGAGCCTACGAGCAGTACTTC. Encoded protein: CASSVGLGAYEQYF.

This clonotype was observed many times. CDR3 DNA sequence: TGTGCCAGCAGTGATTCTCTTGGGGGCAATCAGCCCCAGCATTTT. It is translated as CASSDSLGGNQPQHF. The chain carries TRBV2 and TRBJ1-5, with D unresolved. This CDR3 is built from 15 residues. The germline V and J ends were trimmed by 3 bases and 2 bases, with 11 bases remaining between them. Germline assignment: CDR1 SNHLY and CDR2 FYNNEI. Based on the CDR3 plus reference TRBV2 and TRBJ1-5, the full variable domain is EPEVTQTPSHQVTQMGQEVILRCVPISNHLYFYWYRQILGQKVEFLVSFYNNEISEKSEIFDDQFSVERPDGSNFTLKIRSTKLEDSAMYFCASSDSLGGNQPQHFGDGTRLSIL.

This clonotype has ten or more counts. V is TRBV13 and J is TRBJ2-3; D assignment may be TRBD1 or TRBD2 (5 bases each). This CDR3 contains 15 residues. Germline CDR1 reads PRHDT; CDR2 reads FYEKMQ (reference sequence). V lost 2 bases and J lost 3, with 12 bases in between. CDR3 sequence reads: CASSLQGTGTDTQYF. The CDR3 nucleotides are TGTGCCAGCAGCTTACAGGGTACGGGGACAGATACGCAGTATTTT.

This clonotype was picked up many times. The CDR3 DNA reads as TGCAGCGTTGAAGATGGGCTGACGTATGGCTACACCTTC. Translation gives CSVEDGLTYGYTF. This chain joins TRBV29-1 and TRBJ1-2, with D unresolved. Trimming removed 0 bases from V and 5 bases from J, with 10 bases in between. This CDR3 has 13 residues. Germline values: CDR1 SQVTM, CDR2 ANQGSEA.

At least ten counts were recorded for this clonotype. The chain uses TRBV19 and TRBJ1-1; TRBD1 might be the D (5 bases). The V end was cut by 3 bases, the J end by 1 base, with 12 bases between. There are 15 residues in the CDR3. Germline values: CDR1 LNHDA, CDR2 SQIVND (reference sequence). The CDR3 bases are TGTGCCAGTAGTATTGGGGCCGCGCAGAACACTGAAGCTTTCTTT. The encoded protein is CASSIGAAQNTEAFF.

This clonotype was counted many times. CDR3 in DNA: TGTGCCTGGAGTGGCCAACAAAATGAGCAGTTCTTC. This codes for CAWSGQQNEQFF. The chain carries TRBV30 and TRBJ2-1; D remains ambiguous. Germline lookup yields CDR1 GTSNPN and CDR2 SVGIG (reference sequence). The CDR3 spans 12 residues. Deletions cut 1 base from V and 7 bases from J, with 8 bases between.

This clonotype appeared many times. This chain uses TRBV2 with TRBJ1-1; no reliable D call. Trimming removed 1 base at V and 11 bases at J, with 8 bases between. The CDR3 has 11 amino acids. In germline, CDR1 is SNHLY, CDR2 FYNNEI. CDR3 in amino acids: CASSEVIAAFF. The DNA of the CDR3 is TGTGCCAGCAGTGAAGTCATCGCGGCTTTCTTT. The whole variable domain, filled in from reference TRBV2 and TRBJ1-1, reads EPEVTQTPSHQVTQMGQEVILRCVPISNHLYFYWYRQILGQKVEFLVSFYNNEISEKSEIFDDQFSVERPDGSNFTLKIRSTKLEDSAMYFCASSEVIAAFFGQGTRLTVV.

J is TRBJ2-5 and V is TRBV5-1; 8 bases map to TRBD2. There are 16 residues in the CDR3. V dropped 2 bases and J dropped 6; count of bases not matched to a gene: 12. Germline CDR1 SGHRS, CDR2 YFSETQ. CDR3 nucleotide sequence: TGCGCCAGCAGCTTTTTGCAGCCGGGACTAGATAAGACCCAGTACTTC. Amino acid sequence: CASSFLQPGLDKTQYF.

The gene calls are TRBV15 and TRBJ2-3; D not certain. The CDR3 runs to 14 residues. Germline CDR1 and CDR2: LNHNV and YYDKDF (reference sequence). V was shortened by 0 bases and J by 5 bases, with 9 bases between the two germline ends. The CDR3 region has the DNA TGTGCCACCAGCAGAGATGGACGGAGAGATACGCAGTATTTT. This sequence encodes CATSRDGRRDTQYF.

The gene calls are TRBV29-1 and TRBJ2-5; D gene unclear. The germline V and J ends were trimmed by 5 bases and 4 bases, with 11 bases remaining between them. CDR3 length equals 12 residues. Germline-derived CDR1 and CDR2 are SQVTM and ANQGSEA. The CDR3 spells CSVSELAETQYF. The CDR3 DNA reads TGCAGCGTTTCGGAATTAGCAGAGACCCAGTACTTC.

This clonotype was counted ten times or more. The chain joins TRBV10-1 to TRBJ2-7, with a weak D call TRBD1 (5 bases). CDR1 and CDR2 from the germline V gene are WNHNN and SYGVQD (reference sequence). Trimming took off 6 bases at V and 4 bases at J, with 10 bases between the two ends. The CDR3 runs to 12 residues. This chain's CDR3 is CASRTAAYEQYF. As DNA, the CDR3 is TGCGCCAGCAGGACAGCCGCTTACGAGCAGTACTTC.

This clonotype was recorded at least ten times. CDR3 amino acids: CASSFRYGTEAFF. Written as DNA, the CDR3 is TGTGCCAGCAGTTTTCGATACGGCACTGAAGCTTTCTTT. This rearrangement joins TRBV12-3 or TRBV12-4 to TRBJ1-1; no firm D call. The V gene lost 3 bases and the J gene lost 4 bases, with 9 bases spanning the gap. The CDR3 is 13 amino acids.

The sample holds a few counts of this clonotype. The chain joins TRBV3-1 to TRBJ2-3, with 8 bases fitting TRBD2. This CDR3 comprises 15 residues. From germline, CDR1 is LGHDT and CDR2 YNNKEL (reference sequence). V gave up 5 bases and J gave up 13 bases; unmatched junction bases: 17. The chain's CDR3 is CASSVGTSGRAKEYF. The CDR3 bases are TGTGCCAGCAGCGTCGGGACTTCCGGGAGGGCCAAGGAGTATTTT.

This clonotype was recorded many times. The rearrangement links TRBV10-1 to TRBJ2-1; no clear D. Per the germline V gene, CDR1 is WNHNN and CDR2 is SYGVQD (reference sequence). This CDR3 region has 11 residues. Deletions cut 1 base from V and 7 bases from J, with 2 bases between. The CDR3 bases are TGCGCCAGCAGTGAGTTTAATGAGCAGTTCTTC. Encoded protein: CASSEFNEQFF.

This clonotype was seen ten or more times. The J gene is TRBJ2-7, the V gene TRBV5-1, with D unresolved. The V and J ends lost 1 base and 3 bases respectively, with 8 bases between them. There are 13 residues in the CDR3. The germline CDR1 and CDR2 sequences are SGHRS and YFSETQ. CDR3 bases: TGCGCCAGCAGCTTGATACAAGACTACGAGCAGTACTTC. Its protein product is CASSLIQDYEQYF.

This chain connects TRBV3-1 to TRBJ2-1; 10 bases fit TRBD2. Germline V gene lookup returns CDR1 LGHDT and CDR2 YNNKEL (reference sequence). This CDR3 comprises 18 residues. The V and J ends lost 4 bases and 7 bases, in that order; junction bases with no gene match: 16. CDR3: CASSPGILSGRNGNEQFF. The CDR3, as DNA: TGTGCCAGCAGCCCCGGCATACTTAGCGGGAGGAATGGGAATGAGCAGTTCTTC.

Comment on this clonotype: A much larger clonotype is one base distant, so this may be a read error. The CDR3 does not close with the conserved phenylalanine or tryptophan, likely indicating a read error. CDR3 nucleotide sequence: TGCGCCAGCAGCTTAATCGGGAGTGGGAATGAGCAGTTCTCC. It specifies CASSLIGSGNEQFS. V gene TRBV5-1 combines with J gene TRBJ2-1; tentatively, D is TRBD2 (6 bases). Germline assignment: CDR1 SGHRS and CDR2 YFSETQ. The CDR3 is 14 amino acids. V was trimmed by 2 bases and J by 7 bases, leaving 13 bases between them.